The 5 T cell receptor beta chains given below trace back to one sample, sequenced in a study of blood T cell repertoires in COVID-19. Clones were sequenced by immunoSEQ multiplex PCR, and TCRdb holds only the in-frame ones, with some missing. This sample has fewer than 150,000 clones, with approximately 85% found just once. Material for sequencing was peripheral blood. The receptors originated from a man over 45 with acute or convalescent COVID-19.

This chain connects TRBV10-3 to TRBJ2-7; possibly TRBD1 for D (6 bases). Trimming took 3 bases from V and 5 from J, leaving 17 bases between them. Germline CDR1 reads ENHRY; CDR2 reads SYGVKD. This CDR3 is built from 15 residues. CDR3: CAISDPGQVSDEQYF. In DNA, the CDR3 is TGTGCCATCAGTGATCCGGGACAAGTCTCTGACGAGCAGTACTTC.

Comments on this clone: This same CDR3 is encoded by further DNA sequences in the sample. V usage is TRBV6-5 and J usage is TRBJ1-1, with D perhaps TRBD1 (6 bases). Germline V lookup: CDR1 MNHEY, CDR2 SVGAGI. CDR3 length: 13 amino acids. With 2 bases removed from V and 3 bases from J, the gap between germline ends came to 7 bases. The CDR3 protein is CASSYGQYTEAFF. CDR3 nucleotide sequence: TGTGCCAGCAGTTACGGACAGTACACTGAAGCTTTCTTT.

A remark on this clone: The same CDR3 also results from other DNA sequences found in this sample. The chain has TRBV9 and TRBJ1-2; tentative D call: TRBD1 (6 bases). The germline CDR1 and CDR2 sequences are SGDLS and YYNGEE. V lost 0 bases, J lost 2 bases, and 14 bases lay in between. The CDR3 extends over 16 amino acids. CDR3 protein: CASSVALGQGNYGYTF. The CDR3 DNA is TGTGCCAGCAGCGTAGCCCTGGGGCAGGGGAACTATGGCTACACCTTC.

The chain joins TRBV5-1 to TRBJ1-2; D is perhaps TRBD1 (6 bases). The CDR3 spans 15 residues. Germline values: CDR1 SGHRS, CDR2 YFSETQ. V shed 5 bases and J shed 6 bases, with 20 bases lying between them. As DNA, the CDR3 is TGCGCCAGCAGTTCTTTGGACAGCGCATTGGATGGCTACACCTTC. Its protein product is CASSSLDSALDGYTF. The full variable domain, with the rest looked up from reference TRBV5-1 and TRBJ1-2, is KAGVTQTPRYLIKTRGQQVTLSCSPISGHRSVSWYQQTPGQGLQFLFEYFSETQRNKGNFPGRFSGRQFSNSRSEMNVSTLELGDSALYLCASSSLDSALDGYTFGSGTRLTVV.

The chain links TRBV11-2 to TRBJ2-7; 9 bases match TRBD2. The germline V gene has CDR1 SGHAT and CDR2 FQNNGV. The CDR3 is made up of 16 amino acids. V lost 1 base to trimming and J lost 2 bases; unmatched junction nucleotides: 6. CDR3 bases: TGTGCCAGCAGCTTAGTGGGACTAGCCAGGACCTACGAGCAGTACTTC. Encoded protein: CASSLVGLARTYEQYF.